The entry below gives a single TCR beta chain sequence along with its context. This sample is part of a study of T cell changes during pregnancy in multiple sclerosis. The repertoire was sequenced with immunoSEQ multiplex PCR; TCRdb's copy has only in-frame clones and lacks some. The data show fewer than 50,000 clones, approximately 91% seen once. V was shortened by 3 bases and J by 4 bases, with 10 bases between the two germline ends. Germline V CDR1 and CDR2: SGDLS, YYNGEE. The CDR3 contains 13 residues. The sequencing used CD8+ T cells from peripheral blood mononuclear cells, collected after pregnancy. This TCR was recovered from a female donor with multiple sclerosis, enrolled in a pregnancy study. The V and J genes are TRBV9 and TRBJ1-2; D is unresolved. The CDR3 region has the DNA TGTGCCAGCAGCGGGAGCGGACCCTATGGCTACACCTTC. Protein sequence: CASSGSGPYGYTF.